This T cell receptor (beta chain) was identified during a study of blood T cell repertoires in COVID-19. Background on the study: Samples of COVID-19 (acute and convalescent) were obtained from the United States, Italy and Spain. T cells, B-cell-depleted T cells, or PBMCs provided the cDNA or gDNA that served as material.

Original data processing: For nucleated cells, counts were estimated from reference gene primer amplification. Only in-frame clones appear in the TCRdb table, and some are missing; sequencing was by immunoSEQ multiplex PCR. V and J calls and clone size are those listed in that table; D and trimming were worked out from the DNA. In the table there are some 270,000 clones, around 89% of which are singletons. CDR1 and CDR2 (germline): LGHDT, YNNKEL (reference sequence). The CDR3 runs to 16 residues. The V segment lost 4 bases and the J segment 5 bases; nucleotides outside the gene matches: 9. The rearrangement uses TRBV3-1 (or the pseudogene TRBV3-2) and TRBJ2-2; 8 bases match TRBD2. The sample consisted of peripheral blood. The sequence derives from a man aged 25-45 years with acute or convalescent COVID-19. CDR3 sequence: CASSRNGRVETGELFF. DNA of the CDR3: TGTGCCAGCAGCCGTAACGGGAGGGTGGAGACCGGGGAGCTGTTTTTT.